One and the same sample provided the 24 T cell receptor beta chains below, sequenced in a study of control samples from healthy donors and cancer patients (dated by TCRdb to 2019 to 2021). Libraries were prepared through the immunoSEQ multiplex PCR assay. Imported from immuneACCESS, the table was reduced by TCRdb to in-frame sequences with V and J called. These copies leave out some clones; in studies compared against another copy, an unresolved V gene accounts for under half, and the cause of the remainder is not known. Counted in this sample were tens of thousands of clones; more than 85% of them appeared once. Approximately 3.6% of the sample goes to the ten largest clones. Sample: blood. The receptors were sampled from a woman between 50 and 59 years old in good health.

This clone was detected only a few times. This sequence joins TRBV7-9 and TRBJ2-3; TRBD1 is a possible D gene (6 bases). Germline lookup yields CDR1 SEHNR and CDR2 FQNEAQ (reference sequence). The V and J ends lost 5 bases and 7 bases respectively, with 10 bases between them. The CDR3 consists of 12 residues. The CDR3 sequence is CASSPTGYTQYF. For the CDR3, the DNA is TGTGCCAGCAGCCCAACAGGGTATACGCAGTATTTT. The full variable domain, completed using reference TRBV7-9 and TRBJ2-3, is DTGVSQNPRHKITKRGQNVTFRCDPISEHNRLYWYRQTLGQGPEFLTYFQNEAQLEKSRLLSDRFSAERPKGSFSTLEIQRTEQGDSAMYLCASSPTGYTQYFGPGTRLTVL.

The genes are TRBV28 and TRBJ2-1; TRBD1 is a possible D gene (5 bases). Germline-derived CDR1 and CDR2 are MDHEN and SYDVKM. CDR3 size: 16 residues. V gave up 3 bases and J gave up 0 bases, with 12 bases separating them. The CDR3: CASSFSTGSSYNEQFF. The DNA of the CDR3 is TGTGCCAGCAGTTTCTCTACAGGAAGCTCCTACAATGAGCAGTTCTTC.

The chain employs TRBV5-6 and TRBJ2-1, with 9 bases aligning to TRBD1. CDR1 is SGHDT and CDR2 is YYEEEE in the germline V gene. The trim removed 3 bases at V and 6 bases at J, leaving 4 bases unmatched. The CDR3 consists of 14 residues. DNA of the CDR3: TGTGCCAGCAGCTGGGACAGGGATACCAATGAGCAGTTCTTC. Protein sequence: CASSWDRDTNEQFF.

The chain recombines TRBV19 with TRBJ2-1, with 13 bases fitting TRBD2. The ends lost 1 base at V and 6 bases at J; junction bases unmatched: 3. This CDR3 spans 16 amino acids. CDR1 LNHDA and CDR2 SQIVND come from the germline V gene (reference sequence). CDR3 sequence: CASSIARTSGSNEQFF. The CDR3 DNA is TGTGCCAGTAGTATAGCCCGGACTAGCGGGAGCAATGAGCAGTTCTTC.

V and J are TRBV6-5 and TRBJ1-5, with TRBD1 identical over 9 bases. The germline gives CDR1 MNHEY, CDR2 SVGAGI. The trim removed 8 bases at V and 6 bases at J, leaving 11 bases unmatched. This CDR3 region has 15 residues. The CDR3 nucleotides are TGTGCCAGCGCGGTTACACAGGGGGCGGGTCAGCCCCAGCATTTT. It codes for CASAVTQGAGQPQHF.

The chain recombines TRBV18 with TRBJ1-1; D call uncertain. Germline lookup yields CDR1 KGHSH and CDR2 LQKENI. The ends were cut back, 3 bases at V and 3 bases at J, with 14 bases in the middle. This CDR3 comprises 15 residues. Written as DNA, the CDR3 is TGTGCCAGCTCACCCCACGCCGGGGAGTACACTGAAGCTTTCTTT. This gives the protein CASSPHAGEYTEAFF.

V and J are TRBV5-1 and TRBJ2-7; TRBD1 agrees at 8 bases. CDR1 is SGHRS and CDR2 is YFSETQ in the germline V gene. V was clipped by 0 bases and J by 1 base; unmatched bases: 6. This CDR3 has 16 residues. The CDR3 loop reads CASSLAPGGESYEQYF. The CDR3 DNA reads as TGCGCCAGCAGCTTGGCCCCAGGGGGCGAATCCTACGAGCAGTACTTC. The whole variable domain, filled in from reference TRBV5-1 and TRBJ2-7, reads KAGVTQTPRYLIKTRGQQVTLSCSPISGHRSVSWYQQTPGQGLQFLFEYFSETQRNKGNFPGRFSGRQFSNSRSEMNVSTLELGDSALYLCASSLAPGGESYEQYFGPGTRLTVT.

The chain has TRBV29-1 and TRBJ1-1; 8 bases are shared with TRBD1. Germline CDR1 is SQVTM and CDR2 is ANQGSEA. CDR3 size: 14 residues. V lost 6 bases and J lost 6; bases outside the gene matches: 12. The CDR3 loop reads CSVDVTGGSAEAFF. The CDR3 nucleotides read TGCAGCGTGGACGTTACAGGGGGGAGCGCTGAAGCTTTCTTT.

This chain's CDR3 is CASSSPGGYGYTF. CDR3 sequence (DNA): TGTGCCAGCAGTTCCCCGGGGGGGTATGGCTACACCTTC. This chain links TRBV27 with TRBJ1-2; maybe TRBD1 (5 bases). The germline V gene encodes CDR1 MNHEY and CDR2 SMNVEV (reference sequence). The germline V and J ends were trimmed by 4 bases and 5 bases, with 11 bases remaining between them. The CDR3 is 13 residues long.

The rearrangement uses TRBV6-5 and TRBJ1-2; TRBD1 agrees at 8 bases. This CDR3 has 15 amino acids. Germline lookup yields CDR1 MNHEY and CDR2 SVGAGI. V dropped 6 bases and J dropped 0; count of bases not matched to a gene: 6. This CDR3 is CASSWTGTANYGYTF. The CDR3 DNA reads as TGTGCCAGCAGCTGGACAGGGACAGCTAACTATGGCTACACCTTC.

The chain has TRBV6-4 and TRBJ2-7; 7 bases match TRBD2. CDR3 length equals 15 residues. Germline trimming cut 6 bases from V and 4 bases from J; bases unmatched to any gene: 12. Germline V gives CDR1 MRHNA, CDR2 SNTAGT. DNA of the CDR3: TGTGCCAGCAGCCTCGAGGGAGGGCCAGCGTACGAGCAGTACTTC. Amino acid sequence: CASSLEGGPAYEQYF.

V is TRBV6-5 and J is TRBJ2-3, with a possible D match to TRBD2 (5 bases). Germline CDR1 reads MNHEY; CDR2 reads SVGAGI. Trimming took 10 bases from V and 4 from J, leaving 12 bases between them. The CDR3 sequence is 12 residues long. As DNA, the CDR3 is TGTGCCACCCTAGGAGGAGCAGATACGCAGTATTTT. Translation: CATLGGADTQYF.

This CDR3 is CASGPVVTGGGNEQFF. The CDR3 DNA is TGCGCCAGCGGCCCAGTTGTGACAGGGGGTGGCAATGAGCAGTTCTTC. The V call is TRBV5-1, the J call TRBJ2-1; TRBD1 matches 9 bases. Trimming at V came to 7 bases and at J to 6 bases, leaving 14 bases not matched to a gene. Per the germline V gene, CDR1 is SGHRS and CDR2 is YFSETQ. The CDR3 covers 16 residues.

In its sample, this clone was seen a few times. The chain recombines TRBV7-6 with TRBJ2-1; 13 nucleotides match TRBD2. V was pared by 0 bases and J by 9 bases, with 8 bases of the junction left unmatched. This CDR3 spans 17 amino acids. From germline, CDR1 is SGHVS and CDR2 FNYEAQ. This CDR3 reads CASSLALTSGRSSEQFF. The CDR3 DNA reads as TGTGCCAGCAGCTTAGCATTGACTAGCGGGAGGTCTAGTGAGCAGTTCTTC.

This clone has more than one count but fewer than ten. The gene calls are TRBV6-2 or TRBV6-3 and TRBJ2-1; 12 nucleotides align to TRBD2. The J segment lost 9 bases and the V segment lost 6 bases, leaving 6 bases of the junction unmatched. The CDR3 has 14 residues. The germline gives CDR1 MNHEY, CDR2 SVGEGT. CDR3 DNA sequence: TGTGCCAGCAGCCTAGCGGGAGGGCCGGGTGAGCAGTTCTTC. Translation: CASSLAGGPGEQFF.

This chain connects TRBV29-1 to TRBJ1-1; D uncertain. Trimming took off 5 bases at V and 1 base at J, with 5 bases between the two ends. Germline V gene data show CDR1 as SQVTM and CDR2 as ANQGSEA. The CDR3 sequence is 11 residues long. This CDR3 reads CSVIRNTEAFF. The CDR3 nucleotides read TGCAGCGTTATAAGGAACACTGAAGCTTTCTTT.

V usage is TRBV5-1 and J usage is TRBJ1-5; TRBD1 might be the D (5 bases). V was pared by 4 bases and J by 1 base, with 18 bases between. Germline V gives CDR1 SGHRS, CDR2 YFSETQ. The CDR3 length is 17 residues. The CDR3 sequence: CASSPEPPGLSNQPQHF. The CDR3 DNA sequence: TGCGCCAGCAGCCCCGAACCTCCAGGGTTAAGCAATCAGCCCCAGCATTTT.

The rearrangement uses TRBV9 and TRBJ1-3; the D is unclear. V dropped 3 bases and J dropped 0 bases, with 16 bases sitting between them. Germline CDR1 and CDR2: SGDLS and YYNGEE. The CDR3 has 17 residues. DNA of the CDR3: TGTGCCAGCAGCGATCCGGGAGGCTTTTCCTCTGGAAACACCATATATTTT. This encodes CASSDPGGFSSGNTIYF.

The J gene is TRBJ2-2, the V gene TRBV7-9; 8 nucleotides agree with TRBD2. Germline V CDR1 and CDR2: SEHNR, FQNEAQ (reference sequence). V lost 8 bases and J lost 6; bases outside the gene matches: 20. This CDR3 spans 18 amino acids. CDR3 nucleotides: TGTGCCAGCCGAGCAGCGGGAGACTGGTTTAGGCTTCCCGGGGAGCTGTTTTTT. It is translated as CASRAAGDWFRLPGELFF.

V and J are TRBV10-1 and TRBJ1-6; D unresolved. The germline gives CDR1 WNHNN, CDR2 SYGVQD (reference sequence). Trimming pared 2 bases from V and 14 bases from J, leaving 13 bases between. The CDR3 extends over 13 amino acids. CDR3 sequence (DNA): TGCGCCAGCAGTGAGGACCCCTTGGGGTCCCTCCACTTT. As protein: CASSEDPLGSLHF.

In DNA, the CDR3 is TGTGCCAGCAGTTACGAGGGCAGGGGAACAGATACGCAGTATTTT. Its protein product is CASSYEGRGTDTQYF. This chain links TRBV6-5 with TRBJ2-3, with D possibly being TRBD1 (6 bases). Trimming left V 2 bases short and J 3 bases short, with 12 bases between. The CDR3 loop spans 15 amino acids. The germline CDR1 and CDR2 sequences are MNHEY and SVGAGI.

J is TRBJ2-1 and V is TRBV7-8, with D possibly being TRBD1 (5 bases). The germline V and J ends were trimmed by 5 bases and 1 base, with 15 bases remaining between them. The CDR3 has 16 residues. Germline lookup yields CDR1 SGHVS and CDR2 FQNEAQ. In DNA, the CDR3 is TGTGCCAGCAGCCGAGTAGGGGCTGGGTCCTACAATGAGCAGTTCTTC. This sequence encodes CASSRVGAGSYNEQFF. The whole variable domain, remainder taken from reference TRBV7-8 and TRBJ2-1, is GAGVSQSPRYKVAKRGQDVALRCDPISGHVSLFWYQQALGQGPEFLTYFQNEAQLDKSGLPSDRFFAERPEGSVSTLKIQRTQQEDSAVYLCASSRVGAGSYNEQFFGPGTRLTVL.

This CDR3 reads CASSSLAGLLGEQFF. The CDR3 region has the DNA TGTGCCAGCAGTTCTTTAGCGGGACTCCTTGGTGAGCAGTTCTTC. The chain combines TRBV28 with TRBJ2-1; 8 nucleotides line up with TRBD2. This CDR3 comprises 15 residues. Germline V lookup: CDR1 MDHEN, CDR2 SYDVKM. After removal of 4 bases from V and 9 bases from J, the junction contained 11 bases not matched to a gene. Variable domain in full (rest from reference TRBV28 and TRBJ2-1): DVKVTQSSRYLVKRTGEKVFLECVQDMDHENMFWYRQDPGLGLRLIYFSYDVKMKEKGDIPEGYSVSREKKERFSLILESASTNQTSMYLCASSSLAGLLGEQFFGPGTRLTVL.

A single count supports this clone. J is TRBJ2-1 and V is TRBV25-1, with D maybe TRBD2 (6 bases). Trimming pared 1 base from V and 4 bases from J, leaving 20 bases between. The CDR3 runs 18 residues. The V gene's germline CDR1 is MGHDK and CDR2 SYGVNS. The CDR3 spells CASSEFSLPGSGYNEQFF. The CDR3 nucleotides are TGTGCCAGCAGTGAATTTAGCCTACCCGGGAGCGGTTACAATGAGCAGTTCTTC.